Listed below are T cell receptor beta chains from one sample, sequenced in a study of shared clonotypes between healthy human individuals. The assay was immunoSEQ multiplex PCR, and TCRdb's table has in-frame clones only and misses some. The top ten hold 0.39% of the sample, which has approximately 2.1 million clones, 85% to 95% seen once. Sequenced: naive CD4+ T cells from PBMCs. These receptor sequences come from a man younger than 30 in good health. Some clones in this sample may be carry-over from other donors' samples. The CDR3 runs from the conserved cysteine through the conserved F or W. The order of the fields is CDR3 DNA, CDR3 protein, J gene, clone size, D gene, V gene. A D gene is named only where the DNA matches it firmly. Expanded clones are given a class, and other clones once, few, many or no size at all.

CDR3 DNA: TGTGCCAGCAGCCCGACTAGCGGGAGGGGGTTCGCGTATTTT
CDR3 protein: CASSPTSGRGFAYF
J gene: TRBJ2-3
clone size: NA
D gene: TRBD2
V gene: TRBV9

CDR3 DNA: TGCGCCAGCAGCCAAAGTAGCGGGAGGGCCTACGAGCAGTACTTC
CDR3 protein: CASSQSSGRAYEQYF
J gene: TRBJ2-7
clone size: NA
D gene: TRBD2
V gene: TRBV4-1

CDR3 DNA: TGTGCCAGCAGCGCTAGCGGGAGGGCCGGGGGAGATACGCAGTATTTT
CDR3 protein: CASSASGRAGGDTQYF
J gene: TRBJ2-3
clone size: NA
D gene: TRBD2
V gene: TRBV5-4

CDR3 DNA: TGTGCCAGCAGCTTAGCCGGCACCGGGGAGCTGTTTTTT
CDR3 protein: CASSLAGTGELFF
J gene: TRBJ2-2
clone size: NA
D gene: NA
V gene: TRBV7-9

CDR3 DNA: TGTGCCAGCAGTGACTCAGGAGGGCAGGCTATGATCATTCAGCCCCAGCATTTT
CDR3 protein: CASSDSGGQAMIIQPQHF
J gene: TRBJ1-5
clone size: NA
D gene: NA
V gene: TRBV6-4

CDR3 DNA: TGCGCCAGCAGCGACAGGTCCCTGTCCGGCTATGGCTACACCTTC
CDR3 protein: CASSDRSLSGYGYTF
J gene: TRBJ1-2
clone size: NA
D gene: NA
V gene: TRBV4-3

CDR3 DNA: TGTGCCAGCACCCCGGGGTGGGGTGGGGCAGATACGCAGTATTTT
CDR3 protein: CASTPGWGGADTQYF
J gene: TRBJ2-3
clone size: NA
D gene: NA
V gene: TRBV19

CDR3 DNA: TGCGCCAGCAGCTTGACTAGCGGAGTACCAGGGGAGACCCAGTACTTC
CDR3 protein: CASSLTSGVPGETQYF
J gene: TRBJ2-5
clone size: once
D gene: TRBD2
V gene: TRBV5-1

CDR3 DNA: TGTGCCAGCAGCCTCCGGCGGGCCAGGACAGATACGCAGTATTTT
CDR3 protein: CASSLRRARTDTQYF
J gene: TRBJ2-3
clone size: NA
D gene: NA
V gene: TRBV7-9

CDR3 DNA: TGTGCCAGCAGCCCAGGGACTTACAATGAGCAGTTCTTC
CDR3 protein: CASSPGTYNEQFF
J gene: TRBJ2-1
clone size: NA
D gene: NA
V gene: TRBV7-3

CDR3 DNA: TGTGCCAGCAGTTTAAGCCTCCGAGGGGTTCTGAGCTATGGCTACACCTTC
CDR3 protein: CASSLSLRGVLSYGYTF
J gene: TRBJ1-2
clone size: NA
D gene: NA
V gene: TRBV28

CDR3 DNA: TGCGCCAGCAGCCAAGTATTTTCGGGGCCCGGGGAGCTGTTTTTT
CDR3 protein: CASSQVFSGPGELFF
J gene: TRBJ2-2
clone size: NA
D gene: NA
V gene: TRBV4-1

CDR3 DNA: TGCGCCAGCAGCCCAAGGCTCCTAGCGGGAGCTACCAATGAGCAGTTCTTC
CDR3 protein: CASSPRLLAGATNEQFF
J gene: TRBJ2-1
clone size: NA
D gene: TRBD2
V gene: TRBV4-3

CDR3 DNA: TGCAGCGTTAAACGGGCAGATCATAATGAGCAGTTCTTC
CDR3 protein: CSVKRADHNEQFF
J gene: TRBJ2-1
clone size: NA
D gene: NA
V gene: TRBV29-1

CDR3 DNA: TGTGCCAGCAGGTACAGGGAGGGCAATCAGCCCCAGCATTTT
CDR3 protein: CASRYREGNQPQHF
J gene: TRBJ1-5
clone size: NA
D gene: NA
V gene: TRBV6-4

CDR3 DNA: TGTGCCAGCACCGAGACAGCGGGAAACACCATATATTTT
CDR3 protein: CASTETAGNTIYF
J gene: TRBJ1-3
clone size: NA
D gene: NA
V gene: TRBV5-4

CDR3 DNA: TGTGCCAGCAGAGCGACTAAAGCGGGGAACACCGGGGAGCTGTTTTTT
CDR3 protein: CASRATKAGNTGELFF
J gene: TRBJ2-2
clone size: once
D gene: NA
V gene: TRBV2

CDR3 DNA: TGCGCCAGCAGCTTGGGGACAGGGGTCTACAATGAGCAGTTCTTC
CDR3 protein: CASSLGTGVYNEQFF
J gene: TRBJ2-1
clone size: NA
D gene: TRBD1
V gene: TRBV5-1

CDR3 DNA: TGTGCCAGCACCAACGGGGGACAGGGCACAGATACGCAGTATTTT
CDR3 protein: CASTNGGQGTDTQYF
J gene: TRBJ2-3
clone size: NA
D gene: TRBD1
V gene: TRBV6-1

CDR3 DNA: TGTGCCAGCAGTGAAGCAACCAATACAGGGACCACCTACGAGCAGTACTTC
CDR3 protein: CASSEATNTGTTYEQYF
J gene: TRBJ2-7
clone size: NA
D gene: NA
V gene: TRBV6-1

CDR3 DNA: TGTGCCAGCAGCTTAGCCATGGCGGTGGACTATGGCTACACCTTC
CDR3 protein: CASSLAMAVDYGYTF
J gene: TRBJ1-2
clone size: NA
D gene: NA
V gene: TRBV7-8

CDR3 DNA: TGTGCCAGCAGCGGAGGGACAGGGCTGGGGTATGGCTACACCTTC
CDR3 protein: CASSGGTGLGYGYTF
J gene: TRBJ1-2
clone size: NA
D gene: TRBD1
V gene: TRBV7-8